These T cell receptor beta chains were read from a single sample in a study of T cells in localized non-small cell lung cancer. The data were produced by immunoSEQ multiplex PCR, yet TCRdb's version contains in-frame clones alone and is incomplete. The sample has around 30,000 clones, approximately 89% seen once. The source material was peripheral blood, sampled before any cancer treatment. These receptors all come from a female donor over 55 with stage I lung adenocarcinoma. The conserved cysteine and the conserved F or W are not part of the CDR3 here.

TRBV5-1	ASSLAGLAGGWLNEQF
TRBV7-7	ASSPTGRGETQY
TRBV13	ASSFGQTYNEQF
TRBV4-1	ASSQGTGGNQPQH
TRBV28	ASIRAGSGNTIY
TRBV9	ASSVNAGGLRTGELF
TRBV9	ASSVSRFSTDTQY
TRBV9	ASSVASGTDNTGELF
TRBV5-4	ASSLAPVNTGELF
TRBV7-8	ASSLTQGTEAF
TRBV5-8	ASNLLGGANYGYT
TRBV6-5	ASSYSRGQPAF